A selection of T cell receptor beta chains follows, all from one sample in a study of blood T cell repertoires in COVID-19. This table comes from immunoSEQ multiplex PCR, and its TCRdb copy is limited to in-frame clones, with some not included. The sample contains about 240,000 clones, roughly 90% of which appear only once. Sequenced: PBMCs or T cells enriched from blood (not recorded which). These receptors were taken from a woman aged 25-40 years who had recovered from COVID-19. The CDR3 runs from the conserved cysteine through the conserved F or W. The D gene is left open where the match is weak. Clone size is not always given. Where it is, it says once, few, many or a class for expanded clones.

TGTGCCAGCAGCCCTACGAACACAGGGACATATGGCTACACCTTC,CASSPTNTGTYGYTF,-,TRBJ1-2,TRBV16,-
TGTGCCAGCAGTTTTGGCGGGATGTTCACCGGGGAGCTGTTTTTT,CASSFGGMFTGELFF,-,TRBJ2-2,TRBV6-6,-
TGCGCCAGCAGCCCAACGACAGCCCCAAGGGAGACCCAGTACTTC,CASSPTTAPRETQYF,-,TRBJ2-5,TRBV5-1,-
TGCGCCAGCAGCTTCGGGACAGACACTGAAGCTTTCTTT,CASSFGTDTEAFF,TRBD1,TRBJ1-1,TRBV5-1,-
TGTGCCAGCAGTTTAATGCAGGGTTATGGCTACACCTTC,CASSLMQGYGYTF,-,TRBJ1-2,TRBV28,once
TGCGCCAGCAGCCAGGTTTCCCGGGCTAGCGGGACCGGGGAGCTGTTTTTT,CASSQVSRASGTGELFF,TRBD2,TRBJ2-2,TRBV4-3,-
TGTGCCAGTAGTATAAAGGGGGGGCAGGGAAACACCATATATTTT,CASSIKGGQGNTIYF,-,TRBJ1-3,TRBV19,-
TGTGCCAGCAGCCGGTTGTTTATCTTGGGGACAGGGAAGGGTAATGAGCAGTTCTTC,CASSRLFILGTGKGNEQFF,TRBD1,TRBJ2-1,TRBV3-1/TRBV3-2,-
TGTGCCAGCAGCCCCGGCTCTGGAAACACCATATATTTT,CASSPGSGNTIYF,-,TRBJ1-3,TRBV7-3,-
TGTGCCAGCAGCTCGAGTCCAGGTAGCAATCAGCCCCAGCATTTT,CASSSSPGSNQPQHF,-,TRBJ1-5,TRBV7-9,-
TGTGCCAGCAGCCCCACTCCCGGGACTAGCGGCAATGAGCAGTTCTTC,CASSPTPGTSGNEQFF,TRBD2,TRBJ2-1,TRBV7-3,-
TGTGCCAGCAGCGCCTCTCAGCTAGGGGGCTACGAGCAGTACTTC,CASSASQLGGYEQYF,-,TRBJ2-7,TRBV7-9,-
TGTGCCAGCAGTTTACCCGCGCTAGCGGGACCACAAGAGACCCAGTACTTC,CASSLPALAGPQETQYF,TRBD2,TRBJ2-5,TRBV27,-
TGTGCTTCCTACTCCGGGACAGGCTATGGCTACACCTTC,CASYSGTGYGYTF,TRBD1,TRBJ1-2,TRBV30,-
TGTGCCAGCAGCTTGCAGGGGCCCTATGGCTACACCTTC,CASSLQGPYGYTF,-,TRBJ1-2,TRBV5-6,once
TGTGCCATCAGTGAGGCTAGCGGGAGAATAGGGCTTGTCTTC,CAISEASGRIGLVF,TRBD2,TRBJ2-1,TRBV10-3,-
TGTGCCAGTAGTGCCGGGACTCAAGTTCCGAGGCAGTACTTC,CASSAGTQVPRQYF,-,TRBJ2-7,TRBV19,-
TGCAGCGTTGAAAGCCACACTGAAGCTTTCTTT,CSVESHTEAFF,-,TRBJ1-1,TRBV29-1,-